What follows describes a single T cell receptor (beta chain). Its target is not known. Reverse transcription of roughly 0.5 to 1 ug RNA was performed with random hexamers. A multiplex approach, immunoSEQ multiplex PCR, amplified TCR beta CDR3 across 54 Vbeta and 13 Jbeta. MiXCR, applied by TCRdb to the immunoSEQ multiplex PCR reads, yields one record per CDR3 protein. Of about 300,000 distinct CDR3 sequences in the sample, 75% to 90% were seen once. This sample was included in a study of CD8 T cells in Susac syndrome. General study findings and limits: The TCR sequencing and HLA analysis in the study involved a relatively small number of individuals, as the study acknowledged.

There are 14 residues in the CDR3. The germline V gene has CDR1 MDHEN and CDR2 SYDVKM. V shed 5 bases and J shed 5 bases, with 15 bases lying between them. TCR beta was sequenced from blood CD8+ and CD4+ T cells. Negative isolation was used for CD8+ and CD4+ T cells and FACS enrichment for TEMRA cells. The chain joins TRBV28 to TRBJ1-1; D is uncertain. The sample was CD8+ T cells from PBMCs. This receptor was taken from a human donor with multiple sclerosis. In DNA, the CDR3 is TGTGCCAGCAGTCTGACCCCTGTGGGGACTGAAGCTTTCTTT. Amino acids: CASSLTPVGTEAFF.